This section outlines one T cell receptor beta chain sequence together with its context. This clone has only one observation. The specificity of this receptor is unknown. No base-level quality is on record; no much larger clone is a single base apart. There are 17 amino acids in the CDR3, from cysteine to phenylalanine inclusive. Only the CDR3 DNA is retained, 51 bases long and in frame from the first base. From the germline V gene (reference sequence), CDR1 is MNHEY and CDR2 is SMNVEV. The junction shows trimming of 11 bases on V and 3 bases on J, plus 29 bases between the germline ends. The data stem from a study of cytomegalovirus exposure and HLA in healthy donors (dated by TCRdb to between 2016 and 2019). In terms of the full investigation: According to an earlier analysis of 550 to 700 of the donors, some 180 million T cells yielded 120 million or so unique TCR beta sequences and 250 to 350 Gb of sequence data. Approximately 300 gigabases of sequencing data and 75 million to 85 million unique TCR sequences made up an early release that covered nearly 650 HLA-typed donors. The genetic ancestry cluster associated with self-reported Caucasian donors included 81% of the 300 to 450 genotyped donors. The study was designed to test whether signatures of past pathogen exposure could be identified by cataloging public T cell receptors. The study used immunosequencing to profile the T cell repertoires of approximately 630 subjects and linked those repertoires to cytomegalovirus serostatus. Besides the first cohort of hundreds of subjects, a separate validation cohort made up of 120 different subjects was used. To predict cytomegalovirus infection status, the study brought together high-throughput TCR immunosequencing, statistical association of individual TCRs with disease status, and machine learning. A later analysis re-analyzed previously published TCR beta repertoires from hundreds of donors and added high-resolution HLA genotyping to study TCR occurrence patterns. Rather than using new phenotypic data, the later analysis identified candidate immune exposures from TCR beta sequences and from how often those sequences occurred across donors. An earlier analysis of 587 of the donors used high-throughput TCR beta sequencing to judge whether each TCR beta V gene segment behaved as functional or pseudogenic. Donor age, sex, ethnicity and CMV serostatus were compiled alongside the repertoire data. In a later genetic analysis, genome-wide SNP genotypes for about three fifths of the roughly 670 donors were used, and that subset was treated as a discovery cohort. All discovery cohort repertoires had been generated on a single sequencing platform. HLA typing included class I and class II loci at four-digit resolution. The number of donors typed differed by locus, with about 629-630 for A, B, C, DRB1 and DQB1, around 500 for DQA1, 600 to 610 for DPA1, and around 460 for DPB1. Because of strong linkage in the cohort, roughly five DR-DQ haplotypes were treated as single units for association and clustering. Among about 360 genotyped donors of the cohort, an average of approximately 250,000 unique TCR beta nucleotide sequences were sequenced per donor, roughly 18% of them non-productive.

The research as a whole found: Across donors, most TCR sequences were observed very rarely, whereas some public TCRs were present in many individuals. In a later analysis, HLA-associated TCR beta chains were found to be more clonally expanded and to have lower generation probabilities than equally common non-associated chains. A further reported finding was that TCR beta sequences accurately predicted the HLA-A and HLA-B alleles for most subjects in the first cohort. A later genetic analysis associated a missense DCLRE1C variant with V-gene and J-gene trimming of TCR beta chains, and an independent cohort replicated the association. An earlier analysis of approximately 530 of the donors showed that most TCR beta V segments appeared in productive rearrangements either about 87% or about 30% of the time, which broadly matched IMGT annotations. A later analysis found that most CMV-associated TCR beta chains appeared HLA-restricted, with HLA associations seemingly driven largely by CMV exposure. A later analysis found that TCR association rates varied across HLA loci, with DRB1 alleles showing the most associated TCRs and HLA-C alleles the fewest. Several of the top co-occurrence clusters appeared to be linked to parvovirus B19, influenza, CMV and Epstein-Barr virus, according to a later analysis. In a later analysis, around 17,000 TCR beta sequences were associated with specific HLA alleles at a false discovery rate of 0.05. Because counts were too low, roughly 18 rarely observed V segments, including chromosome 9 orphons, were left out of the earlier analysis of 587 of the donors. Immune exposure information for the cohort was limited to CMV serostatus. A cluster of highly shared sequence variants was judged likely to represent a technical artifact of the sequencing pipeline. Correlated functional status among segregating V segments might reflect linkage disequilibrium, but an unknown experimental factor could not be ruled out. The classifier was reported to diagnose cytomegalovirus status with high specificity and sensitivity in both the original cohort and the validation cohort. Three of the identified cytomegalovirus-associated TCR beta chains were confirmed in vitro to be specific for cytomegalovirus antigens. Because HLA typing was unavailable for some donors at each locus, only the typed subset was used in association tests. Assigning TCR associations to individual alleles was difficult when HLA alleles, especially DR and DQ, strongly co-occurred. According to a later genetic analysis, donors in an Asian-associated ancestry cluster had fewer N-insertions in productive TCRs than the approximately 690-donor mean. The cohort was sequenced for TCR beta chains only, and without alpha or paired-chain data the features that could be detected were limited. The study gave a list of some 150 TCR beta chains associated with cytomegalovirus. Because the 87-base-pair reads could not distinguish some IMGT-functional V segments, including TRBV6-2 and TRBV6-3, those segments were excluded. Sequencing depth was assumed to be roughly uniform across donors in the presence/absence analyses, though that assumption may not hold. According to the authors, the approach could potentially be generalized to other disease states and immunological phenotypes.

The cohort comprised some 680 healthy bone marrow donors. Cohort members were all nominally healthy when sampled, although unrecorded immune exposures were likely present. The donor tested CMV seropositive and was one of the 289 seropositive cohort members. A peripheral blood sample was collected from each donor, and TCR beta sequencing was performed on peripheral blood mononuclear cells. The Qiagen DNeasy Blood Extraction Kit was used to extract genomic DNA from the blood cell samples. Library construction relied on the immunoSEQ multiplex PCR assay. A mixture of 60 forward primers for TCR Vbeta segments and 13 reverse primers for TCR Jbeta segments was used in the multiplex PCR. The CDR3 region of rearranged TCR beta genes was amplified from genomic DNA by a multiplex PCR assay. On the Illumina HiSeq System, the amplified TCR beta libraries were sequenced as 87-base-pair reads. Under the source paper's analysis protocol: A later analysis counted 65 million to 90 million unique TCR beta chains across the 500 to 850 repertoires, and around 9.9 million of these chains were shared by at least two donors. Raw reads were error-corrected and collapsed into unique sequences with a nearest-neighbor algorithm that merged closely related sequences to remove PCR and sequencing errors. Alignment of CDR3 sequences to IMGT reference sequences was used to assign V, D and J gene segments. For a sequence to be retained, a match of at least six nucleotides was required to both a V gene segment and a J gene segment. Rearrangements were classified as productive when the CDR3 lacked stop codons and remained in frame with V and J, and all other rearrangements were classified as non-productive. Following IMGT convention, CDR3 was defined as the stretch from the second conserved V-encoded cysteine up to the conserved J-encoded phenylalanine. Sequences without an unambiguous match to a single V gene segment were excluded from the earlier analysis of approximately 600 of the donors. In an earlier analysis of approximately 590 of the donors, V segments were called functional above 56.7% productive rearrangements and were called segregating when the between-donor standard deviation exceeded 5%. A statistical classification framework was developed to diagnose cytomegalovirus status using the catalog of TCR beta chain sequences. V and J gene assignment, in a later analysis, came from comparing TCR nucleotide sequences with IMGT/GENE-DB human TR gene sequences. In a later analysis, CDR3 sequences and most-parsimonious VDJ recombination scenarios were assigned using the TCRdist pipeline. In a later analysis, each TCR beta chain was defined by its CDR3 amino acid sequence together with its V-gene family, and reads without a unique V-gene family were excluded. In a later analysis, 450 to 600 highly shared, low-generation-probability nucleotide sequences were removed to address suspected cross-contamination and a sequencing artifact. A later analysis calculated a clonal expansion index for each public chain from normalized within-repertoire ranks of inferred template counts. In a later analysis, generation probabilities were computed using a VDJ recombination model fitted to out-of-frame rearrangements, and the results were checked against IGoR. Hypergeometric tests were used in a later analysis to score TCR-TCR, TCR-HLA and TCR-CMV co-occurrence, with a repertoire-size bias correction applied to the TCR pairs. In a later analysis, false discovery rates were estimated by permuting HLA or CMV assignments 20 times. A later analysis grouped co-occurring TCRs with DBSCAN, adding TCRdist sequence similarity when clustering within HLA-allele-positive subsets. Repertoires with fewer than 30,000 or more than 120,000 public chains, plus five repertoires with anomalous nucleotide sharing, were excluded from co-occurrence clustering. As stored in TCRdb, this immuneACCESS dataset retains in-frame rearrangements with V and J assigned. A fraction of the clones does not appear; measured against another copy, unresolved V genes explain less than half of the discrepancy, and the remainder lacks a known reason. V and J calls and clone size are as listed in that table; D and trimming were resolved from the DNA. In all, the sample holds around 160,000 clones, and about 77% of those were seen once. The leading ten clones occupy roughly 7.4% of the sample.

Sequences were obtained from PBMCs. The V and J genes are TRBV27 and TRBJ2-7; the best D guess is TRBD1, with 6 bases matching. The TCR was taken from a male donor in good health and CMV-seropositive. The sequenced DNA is TGTGCCCGTACCTGGAGGACAGTGCTAGGAAGGGACTACGAGCAGTACTTC. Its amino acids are CARTWRTVLGRDYEQYF.